This T cell receptor (beta chain) was sequenced for a study of T cell repertoires in cytomegalovirus infection. In the study overall: Both a matching HLA type and CMV infection were indicated by public TCR beta signatures. Study findings and constraints: It was HLA-C-restricted CMV-specific TCR beta clonotypes that dominated the response ex vivo. Totalled public TCR beta family frequency picked out people who carried CMV plus the relevant HLA.

TCRdb ran MiXCR on the reads and lists one entry per CDR3 protein. The sample carries more than 400,000 distinct CDR3 sequences, approximately 25% recorded once. Comments on this clonotype: Its antigen is unidentified.

Germline V gene lookup returns CDR1 SGHVS and CDR2 FQNEAQ. V was trimmed by 5 bases and J by 7 bases, leaving 18 bases between them. This CDR3 spans 15 amino acids. Sequences were obtained from PBMCs. The receptor was derived from a human donor in good health (CMV status not recorded). Some clones in this sample may be carry-over from other donors' samples. The rearrangement links TRBV7-8 to TRBJ2-4; possibly TRBD1 for D (6 bases). The CDR3 DNA follows: TGTGCCAGCAGCGACGAGGGGACAAGGCCCAACATTCAGTACTTC. Translation: CASSDEGTRPNIQYF.